These 9 T cell receptor beta chains came from one sample sequenced in a study of CD4+ T cells in melanoma (dated by TCRdb to between 2021 and 2024). Receptors were amplified or captured by the immunoSEQ multiplex PCR assay. In TCRdb, the immuneACCESS table is reduced to in-frame sequences with V and J assigned. These tables do not hold every clone; where another copy was compared, an unresolved V gene accounts for under half, and the others remain unexplained. For this sample the table gives nearly 50,000 clones, of which 89% were detected only once. The top ten clones comprise 12% of the sample. Sequences were obtained from peripheral blood. These receptors were obtained from a human donor with melanoma.

This clone was seen just once. The chain is built from TRBV5-4 and TRBJ1-1, with D perhaps TRBD1 (5 bases). Germline CDR1 reads SGHNT; CDR2 reads YYREEE (reference sequence). The CDR3 totals 15 residues. Trimming left V 2 bases short and J 4 bases short, with 15 bases between. In DNA, the CDR3 is TGTGCCAGCAGCTTAGGGACGACGTGGAGCACTGAAGCTTTCTTT. It is translated as CASSLGTTWSTEAFF.

V is TRBV7-2 and J is TRBJ2-7; D not resolved. Per germline, CDR1 SGHTA and CDR2 FQGNSA. The CDR3 extends over 11 amino acids. The V end was cut by 3 bases, the J end by 0 bases, with 0 bases between. The chain's CDR3 is CASSFSYEQYF. CDR3 bases: TGTGCCAGCAGCTTCTCCTACGAGCAGTACTTC.

This sequence joins TRBV6-6 and TRBJ1-6, with D perhaps matching TRBD1 (6 bases). The V and J ends lost 6 bases and 5 bases respectively, with 14 bases between them. The CDR3 is made up of 15 amino acids. From germline, CDR1 is MNHNY and CDR2 SVGAGI (reference sequence). The CDR3, as DNA: TGTGCCAGCAGACTTGACAGGCTGGATAATTCACCCCTCCACTTT. This sequence encodes CASRLDRLDNSPLHF.

The rearrangement links TRBV7-2 to TRBJ2-4; tentative D call: TRBD2 (7 bases). Trimming shortened V by 1 base and J by 2 bases, and 12 bases separated the two germline ends. The germline CDR1 and CDR2 sequences are SGHTA and FQGNSA. CDR3 length: 16 residues. The CDR3 DNA reads TGTGCCAGCAGCTTAGTAGGGGGGGGAACCAAAAACATTCAGTACTTC. Translated: CASSLVGGGTKNIQYF.

The V and J genes are TRBV7-6 and TRBJ2-1; TRBD1 matches 8 bases. The V segment lost 5 bases and the J segment 2 bases; nucleotides outside the gene matches: 5. The CDR3 runs to 15 residues. In germline, CDR1 is SGHVS, CDR2 FNYEAQ. The CDR3 DNA reads TGTGCCAGCAGCCCCGGGACAGGTCCCTACAATGAGCAGTTCTTC. Its translation: CASSPGTGPYNEQFF.

The CDR3 is CASSLGSGADTQYF. The CDR3 nucleotides read TGTGCCAGCAGCTTAGGATCCGGGGCAGATACGCAGTATTTT. This chain joins TRBV11-1 and TRBJ2-3, with D perhaps TRBD2 (5 bases). V lost 1 base to trimming and J lost 4 bases, with 9 bases between them. There are 14 residues in the CDR3. Germline lookup yields CDR1 SGHAT and CDR2 FQDESV (reference sequence). The whole variable domain, filled in from reference TRBV11-1 and TRBJ2-3, reads EAEVAQSPRYKITEKSQAVAFWCDPISGHATLYWYRQILGQGPELLVQFQDESVVDDSQLPKDRFSAERLKGVDSTLKIQPAELGDSAMYLCASSLGSGADTQYFGPGTRLTVL.

V is TRBV7-2 and J is TRBJ2-1; D call uncertain. Deletions cut 4 bases from V and 7 bases from J, with 14 bases between. The length of the CDR3 is 14 residues. Germline-derived CDR1 and CDR2 are SGHTA and FQGNSA. The CDR3 protein is CASSSWTRKNEQFF. CDR3 nucleotides: TGTGCCAGCAGCTCCTGGACGAGGAAGAATGAGCAGTTCTTC.

The chain links TRBV2 to TRBJ2-6; TRBD1 might be the D (5 bases). CDR1 and CDR2 (germline): SNHLY, FYNNEI. The CDR3 covers 16 residues. V lost 2 bases to trimming and J lost 2 bases, with 10 bases between them. The CDR3 nucleotides read TGTGCCAGCAGTGAACAGGGTATCACTGGGGCCAACGTCCTGACTTTC. Translating it yields CASSEQGITGANVLTF.

The V call is TRBV29-1, the J call TRBJ2-1, with D tentatively TRBD1 (6 bases). Trimming pared 7 bases from V and 1 base from J, leaving 11 bases between. Germline-derived CDR1 and CDR2 are SQVTM and ANQGSEA. This CDR3 has 13 residues. The CDR3 DNA reads TGCAGCGGCAGGGGTAGGTCCTACAATGAGCAGTTCTTC. It codes for CSGRGRSYNEQFF.